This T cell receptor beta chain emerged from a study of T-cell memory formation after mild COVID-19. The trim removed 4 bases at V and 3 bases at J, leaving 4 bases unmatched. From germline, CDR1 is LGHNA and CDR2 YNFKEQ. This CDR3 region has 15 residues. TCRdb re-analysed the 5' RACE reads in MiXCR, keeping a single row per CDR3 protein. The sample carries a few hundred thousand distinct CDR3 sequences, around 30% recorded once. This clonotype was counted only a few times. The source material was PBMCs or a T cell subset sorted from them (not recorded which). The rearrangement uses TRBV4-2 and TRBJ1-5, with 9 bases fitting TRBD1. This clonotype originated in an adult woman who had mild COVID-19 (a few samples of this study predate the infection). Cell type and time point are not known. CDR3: CASSLGTGNNQPQHF. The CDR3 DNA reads TGTGCCAGCAGCCTCGGGACAGGGAACAATCAGCCCCAGCATTTT.